Below, 25 T cell receptor beta chains from the same sample are listed, as sequenced in a study of T cell responses to AZD1222 COVID-19 vaccine. Profiling relied on immunoSEQ multiplex PCR, and the TCRdb table lists in-frame clones only, not all of them. The table lists over 150,000 clones, approximately 94% of them singletons. Sequencing was performed on peripheral blood, taken 28 days after the second AZD1222 dose. The receptors shown here come from an adult who received the AZD1222 COVID-19 vaccine.

This clone was counted only a few times. The chain joins TRBV29-1 to TRBJ1-5, with D perhaps TRBD1 (6 bases). The V gene lost 4 bases and the J gene lost 2 bases, with 15 bases spanning the gap. The germline V gene has CDR1 SQVTM and CDR2 ANQGSEA. The CDR3 runs to 15 residues. CDR3 sequence reads: CSVAQGLLGNQPQHF. DNA of the CDR3: TGCAGCGTTGCCCAGGGGTTGTTGGGCAATCAGCCCCAGCATTTT.

The V and J genes are TRBV6-5 and TRBJ2-7; 7 nucleotides line up with TRBD1. Germline-derived CDR1 and CDR2 are MNHEY and SVGAGI. V lost 9 bases to trimming and J lost 2 bases; unmatched junction nucleotides: 13. The CDR3 is made up of 15 amino acids. For the CDR3, the DNA is TGTGCCAGACACACCCGGGACAGAAAAACCTACGAGCAGTACTTC. Its translation is CARHTRDRKTYEQYF.

V gene TRBV7-6 combines with J gene TRBJ1-3; D gene uncertain. Per the germline V gene, CDR1 is SGHVS and CDR2 is FNYEAQ. Between the trimmed V and J ends, which lost 2 bases and 3 bases, there was a span of 29 bases. CDR3 length: 21 residues. CDR3 sequence (DNA): TGTGCCAGCAGCTTATTTATTCGGCCGCAGCCACACGCACAAGATGGAAACACCATATATTTT. The encoded protein is CASSLFIRPQPHAQDGNTIYF.

The chain uses TRBV7-2 and TRBJ1-2, with TRBD1 matching over 10 bases. The CDR3 is 15 residues long. The V gene's germline CDR1 is SGHTA and CDR2 FQGNSA. J was trimmed by 3 bases and V by 3 bases; bases with no gene match: 4. CDR3 loop: CASSFRQGADYGYTF. The CDR3 DNA reads as TGTGCCAGCAGCTTCCGACAGGGGGCGGACTATGGCTACACCTTC.

The V call is TRBV7-3, the J call TRBJ2-4; 10 bases align to TRBD1. The junction had 1 base not matched to a gene; V was cut back by 4 bases and J by 7 bases. From germline, CDR1 is SGHTA and CDR2 FQGTGA. This CDR3 comprises 13 residues. CDR3 sequence reads: CASSSGQGNIQYF. DNA of the CDR3: TGTGCCAGCAGCTCGGGACAGGGGAACATTCAGTACTTC.

The chain uses TRBV2 and TRBJ1-2; tentative D call: TRBD1 (5 bases). Germline V gene data show CDR1 as SNHLY and CDR2 as FYNNEI. The CDR3 extends over 15 amino acids. Trimming took off 4 bases at V and 2 bases at J, with 14 bases between the two ends. This chain's CDR3 is CASSVDTGSNYGYTF. The CDR3 region has the DNA TGTGCCAGCAGTGTGGATACAGGATCGAACTATGGCTACACCTTC. Full variable domain (missing parts from reference TRBV2 and TRBJ1-2): EPEVTQTPSHQVTQMGQEVILRCVPISNHLYFYWYRQILGQKVEFLVSFYNNEISEKSEIFDDQFSVERPDGSNFTLKIRSTKLEDSAMYFCASSVDTGSNYGYTFGSGTRLTVV.

This chain joins TRBV29-1 and TRBJ1-2; possible D gene TRBD1, 5 bases. V was cut by 3 bases and J by 4 bases, with 18 bases left in between. Germline assignment: CDR1 SQVTM and CDR2 ANQGSEA. This CDR3 has 15 residues. CDR3: CSVDSAEGPVYGYTF. The CDR3, as DNA: TGCAGCGTTGATTCGGCGGAGGGGCCCGTCTATGGCTACACCTTC. Looking up the rest from reference TRBV29-1 and TRBJ1-2 gives the full variable domain: SAVISQKPSRDICQRGTSLTIQCQVDSQVTMMFWYRQQPGQSLTLIATANQGSEATYESGFVIDKFPISRPNLTFSTLTVSNMSPEDSSIYLCSVDSAEGPVYGYTFGSGTRLTVV.

The chain links TRBV28 to TRBJ1-5, with D possibly matching TRBD1 (5 bases). From germline, CDR1 is MDHEN and CDR2 SYDVKM. The germline V and J ends were trimmed by 6 bases and 4 bases, with 7 bases remaining between them. The CDR3 has 12 amino acids. The CDR3 DNA sequence: TGTGCCAGCAGGGGGGGGAATCAGCCCCAGCATTTT. Its translation is CASRGGNQPQHF.

The chain recombines TRBV7-8 with TRBJ2-3; D is possibly TRBD2 (5 bases). V shed 2 bases and J shed 2 bases, with 11 bases lying between them. Germline-derived CDR1 and CDR2 are SGHVS and FQNEAQ. CDR3 length: 15 residues. CDR3 in DNA: TGTGCCAGCAGCTTATTCGTTGGACTCACAGATACGCAGTATTTT. Translated: CASSLFVGLTDTQYF.

V usage is TRBV27 and J usage is TRBJ1-6; D may be TRBD1 (5 bases). Trimming took 3 bases from V and 5 from J, leaving 11 bases between them. Germline V CDR1 and CDR2: MNHEY, SMNVEV (reference sequence). This CDR3 has 15 amino acids. This CDR3 is CASSFGGRNNSPLHF. The CDR3 nucleotides are TGTGCCAGCAGTTTCGGGGGTCGAAATAATTCACCCCTCCACTTT.

The chain links TRBV2 to TRBJ1-5, with D maybe TRBD1 (5 bases). Germline V gene sequence: CDR1 SNHLY, CDR2 FYNNEI. The ends were cut back, 9 bases at V and 1 base at J, with 13 bases in the middle. This CDR3 region has 14 residues. In nucleotides, the CDR3 is TGTGCCAGTTCATGGGCAGGGAGCAATCAGCCCCAGCATTTT. This encodes CASSWAGSNQPQHF.

This sequence joins TRBV6-6 and TRBJ1-5, with 9 bases identical to TRBD1. The CDR3 extends over 14 amino acids. J was trimmed by 4 bases and V by 3 bases; bases with no gene match: 1. Germline CDR1 MNHNY, CDR2 SVGAGI (reference sequence). The CDR3 is CASSYGTGNQPQHF. CDR3 nucleotides: TGTGCCAGCAGTTATGGGACAGGGAATCAGCCCCAGCATTTT.

This CDR3 is CASSPMGSGNQPQHF. DNA for the CDR3: TGTGCCAGCAGCCCCATGGGGTCGGGCAATCAGCCCCAGCATTTT. This chain links TRBV7-9 with TRBJ1-5; D remains unclear. The ends were cut back, 5 bases at V and 2 bases at J, with 13 bases in the middle. Per germline, CDR1 SEHNR and CDR2 FQNEAQ (reference sequence). The CDR3 length is 15 residues.

The rearrangement uses TRBV20-1 and TRBJ1-1; D gene ambiguous. Trimming pared 6 bases from V and 7 bases from J, leaving 12 bases between. The CDR3 consists of 11 residues. Germline V gives CDR1 DFQATT, CDR2 SNEGSKA (reference sequence). The CDR3 DNA reads as TGCAGTGCCTCAACCGCGGGTGAAGCTTTCTTT. Translating gives CSASTAGEAFF.

The chain employs TRBV20-1 and TRBJ1-2; no definite D call. The CDR3 totals 11 residues. In germline, CDR1 is DFQATT, CDR2 SNEGSKA (reference sequence). V lost 6 bases and J lost 8, with 13 bases in between. The CDR3 DNA reads as TGCAGTGCCTTAGACGGCCCGGGCTACACCTTC. Its protein is CSALDGPGYTF.

The chain employs TRBV6-5 and TRBJ1-5; D may be TRBD1 (5 bases). Trimming cost V 6 bases and J 6 bases, with 9 bases left between them. This CDR3 is 12 amino acids long. CDR1 and CDR2 (germline): MNHEY, SVGAGI. As DNA, the CDR3 is TGTGCCAGCAGAGGGGCAGGTCAGCCCCAGCATTTT. Protein: CASRGAGQPQHF.

The chain links TRBV7-8 to TRBJ2-7, with no clear D. This CDR3 contains 13 residues. Germline V gene sequence: CDR1 SGHVS, CDR2 FQNEAQ. Trimming took off 5 bases at V and 3 bases at J, with 11 bases between the two ends. CDR3 amino acids: CASSPAFDYEQYF. As DNA, the CDR3 is TGTGCCAGCAGCCCAGCCTTCGACTACGAGCAGTACTTC.

Written as DNA, the CDR3 is TGCAGCGTTGGGACAAGTAACTATGGCTACACCTTC. As protein: CSVGTSNYGYTF. This chain joins TRBV29-1 and TRBJ1-2, with D perhaps TRBD1 (5 bases). The CDR3 is made up of 12 amino acids. Germline V gene sequence: CDR1 SQVTM, CDR2 ANQGSEA. V shed 4 bases and J shed 1 base, with 7 bases lying between them.

This chain links TRBV7-2 with TRBJ1-5; TRBD1 is a possible D gene (5 bases). Trimming removed 8 bases from V and 3 bases from J, with 20 bases in between. The CDR3 has 16 residues. The V gene's germline CDR1 is SGHTA and CDR2 FQGNSA. The chain's CDR3 is CASCLIGAQNNQPQHF. The CDR3 DNA reads as TGTGCCAGCTGCCTGATAGGGGCCCAAAACAATCAGCCCCAGCATTTT.

The CDR3 protein is CASSPGLDQETQYF. Here the CDR3 DNA reads TGTGCCAGCAGCCCTGGACTAGACCAAGAGACCCAGTACTTC. The chain is built from TRBV7-3 and TRBJ2-5; 7 nucleotides agree with TRBD2. V trimming: 5 bases; J trimming: 0 bases; junction bases outside the gene matches: 3. The V gene's germline CDR1 is SGHTA and CDR2 FQGTGA. The CDR3 has 14 amino acids.

This chain links TRBV24-1 with TRBJ1-2; D might be TRBD1 (5 bases). Germline V CDR1 and CDR2: KGHDR, SFDVKD. The CDR3 is made up of 12 amino acids. Trimming removed 3 bases at V and 4 bases at J, with 5 bases between. This CDR3 reads CATSDGGYGYTF. The CDR3 region has the DNA TGTGCCACCAGTGATGGGGGCTATGGCTACACCTTC.

The V call is TRBV19, the J call TRBJ2-5; TRBD2 matches 7 bases. J lost 2 bases, V lost 3 bases, and 6 bases had no gene match. The length of the CDR3 is 15 residues. Germline assignment: CDR1 LNHDA and CDR2 SQIVND (reference sequence). In DNA form, the CDR3 reads TGTGCCAGTAGTATGGGGAGGGAATGGCAAGAGACCCAGTACTTC. Amino acids: CASSMGREWQETQYF.

The rearrangement joins TRBV30 to TRBJ1-1; D is unresolved. V shed 0 bases and J shed 4 bases, with 6 bases lying between them. The germline gives CDR1 GTSNPN, CDR2 SVGIG (reference sequence). The CDR3 totals 12 residues. In nucleotides, the CDR3 is TGTGCCTGGAGTGTAGGTGGCACTGAAGCTTTCTTT. Residues: CAWSVGGTEAFF. The full variable domain, completed using reference TRBV30 and TRBJ1-1, is SQTIHQWPATLVQPVGSPLSLECTVEGTSNPNLYWYRQAAGRGLQLLFYSVGIGQISSEVPQNLSASRPQDRQFILSSKKLLLSDSGFYLCAWSVGGTEAFFGQGTRLTVV.

The CDR3 bases are TGTGCCAGTAGGAGGGAGGGTGGCTACACCTTC. Its protein product is CASRREGGYTF. This chain connects TRBV19 to TRBJ1-2; D not resolved. V gave up 6 bases and J gave up 7 bases, with 9 bases separating them. The CDR3 is 11 amino acids. Germline V gene sequence: CDR1 LNHDA, CDR2 SQIVND (reference sequence).

This rearrangement joins TRBV28 to TRBJ1-5; 10 bases agree with TRBD1. The CDR3 totals 15 residues. The V and J ends lost 4 bases and 4 bases, in that order; junction bases with no gene match: 4. The germline V gene has CDR1 MDHEN and CDR2 SYDVKM. CDR3 nucleotide sequence: TGTGCCAGCAGTTCTGGACAGGGGGGGAATCAGCCCCAGCATTTT. It yields the protein CASSSGQGGNQPQHF. The variable domain in full, with the rest retrieved from reference TRBV28 and TRBJ1-5, is DVKVTQSSRYLVKRTGEKVFLECVQDMDHENMFWYRQDPGLGLRLIYFSYDVKMKEKGDIPEGYSVSREKKERFSLILESASTNQTSMYLCASSSGQGGNQPQHFGDGTRLSIL.